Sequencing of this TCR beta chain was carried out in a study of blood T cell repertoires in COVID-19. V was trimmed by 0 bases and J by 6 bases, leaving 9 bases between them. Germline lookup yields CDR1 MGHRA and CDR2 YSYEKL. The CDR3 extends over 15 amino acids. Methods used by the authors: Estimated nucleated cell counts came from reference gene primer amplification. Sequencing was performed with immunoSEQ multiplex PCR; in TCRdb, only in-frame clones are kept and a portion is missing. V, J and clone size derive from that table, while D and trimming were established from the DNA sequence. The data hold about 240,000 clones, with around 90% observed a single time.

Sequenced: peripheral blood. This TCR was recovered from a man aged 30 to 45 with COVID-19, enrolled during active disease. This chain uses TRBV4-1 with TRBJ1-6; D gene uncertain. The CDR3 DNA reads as TGCGCCAGCAGCCAAGATCTGCAGGTTAATTCACCCCTCCACTTT. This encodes CASSQDLQVNSPLHF.